Below are 13 T cell receptor beta chains sequenced from a single sample in a study of cytomegalovirus exposure and HLA in healthy donors. The PCR employed 60 Vbeta primers together with 13 Jbeta primers. Assay: immunoSEQ multiplex PCR; the TCRdb copy retains only in-frame clones and omits some. The profile shows about 200,000 clones, more than 60% of them singletons. The sample was PBMCs. The origin of the receptors is a man in his forties or fifties in good health and CMV-seronegative.

The chain is built from TRBV30 and TRBJ2-5; 7 nucleotides line up with TRBD2. TRBJ2-7 explains the end of the DNA better; the J call may be wrong. CDR1 is GTSNPN and CDR2 is SVGIG in the germline V gene (reference sequence). The CDR3 covers 18 residues. The CDR3, as DNA: TGTGCCTGGAGTTCAGGGACGCGAGCGACTAGCATCTCCTACGAGCAGTACTTC. Its protein product is CAWSSGTRATSISYEQYF.

This clone was counted only a few times. The V call is TRBV6-1, the J call TRBJ2-1, with TRBD1 identical over 9 bases. Germline CDR1 MNHNS, CDR2 SASEGT. The length of the CDR3 is 16 residues. The junction had 14 bases not matched to a gene; V was cut back by 4 bases and J by 10 bases. For the CDR3, the DNA is TGTGCCAGCAGTGCCTACCACTTGGGACAGGGAAGGGAGCAGTTCTTC. Translated, it gives CASSAYHLGQGREQFF.

The rearrangement links TRBV7-8 to TRBJ2-3; no clear D gene. Germline loops: CDR1 SGHVS, CDR2 FQNEAQ. The CDR3 runs to 13 residues. V dropped 3 bases and J dropped 4 bases, with 8 bases sitting between them. The CDR3 DNA is TGTGCCAGCAGCTTCCTACTATCAGATACGCAGTATTTT. This gives the protein CASSFLLSDTQYF.

The genes are TRBV7-2 and TRBJ2-3, with D perhaps matching TRBD1 (6 bases). The ends were cut back, 5 bases at V and 5 bases at J, with 17 bases in the middle. This CDR3 is 15 amino acids long. Germline CDR1 reads SGHTA; CDR2 reads FQGNSA. The CDR3 spells CASSRQAYGLDTQYF. The CDR3 DNA reads as TGTGCCAGCAGCCGACAGGCCTACGGGCTAGATACGCAGTATTTT.

This chain connects TRBV2 to TRBJ1-5; no reliable D call. This CDR3 spans 14 amino acids. Germline V gene sequence: CDR1 SNHLY, CDR2 FYNNEI. Between the trimmed V and J ends, which lost 0 bases and 11 bases, there was a span of 14 bases. The CDR3 DNA reads TGTGCCAGCAGTGAAGCGCGGGCTCCTATGGCCCAGCATTTT. Its protein is CASSEARAPMAQHF.

The chain carries TRBV28 and TRBJ2-1; D is uncertain. V was clipped by 6 bases and J by 0 bases, with 12 bases between them. The CDR3 consists of 15 residues. Germline V gene sequence: CDR1 MDHEN, CDR2 SYDVKM. This CDR3 reads CASRSVQSSYNEQFF. The CDR3 coding sequence is TGTGCCAGCAGGTCAGTCCAGTCCTCCTACAATGAGCAGTTCTTC. The full variable domain, rest sourced from reference TRBV28 and TRBJ2-1, is DVKVTQSSRYLVKRTGEKVFLECVQDMDHENMFWYRQDPGLGLRLIYFSYDVKMKEKGDIPEGYSVSREKKERFSLILESASTNQTSMYLCASRSVQSSYNEQFFGPGTRLTVL.

The CDR3 DNA follows: TGTGCCAGTAGTATTGCTGGCAGGCTGCCCCCAGGAGCTTTCTTT. It codes for CASSIAGRLPPGAFF. The V gene is TRBV19, the J gene TRBJ1-1, with D uncertain. This CDR3 has 15 amino acids. Germline V CDR1 and CDR2: LNHDA, SQIVND (reference sequence). Between the trimmed V and J ends, which lost 3 bases and 10 bases, there was a span of 21 bases.

This clone was counted once. The CDR3 DNA follows: TGCGCCAGCAGCTTGGCCCCCGGGACAGGGGGTTTAAACACCATATATTTT. Its protein product is CASSLAPGTGGLNTIYF. This chain joins TRBV5-1 and TRBJ1-3; 11 nucleotides agree with TRBD1. This CDR3 contains 17 residues. Losses at the gene ends were 0 bases for V and 6 bases for J; bases not matched to a gene: 8. CDR1 is SGHRS and CDR2 is YFSETQ in the germline V gene.

The V gene is TRBV6-4, the J gene TRBJ2-2, with 8 bases lining up with TRBD2. The CDR3 loop spans 17 amino acids. CDR1 is MRHNA, CDR2 SNTAGT, per germline. V shed 6 bases and J 2 bases; nucleotides not matched to a gene: 11. CDR3 in DNA: TGTGCCAGCAGCCCACTCCAGGGACTAGGCAACACCGGGGAGCTGTTTTTT. Protein product: CASSPLQGLGNTGELFF.

The V gene is TRBV7-9, the J gene TRBJ1-2, with a possible D match to TRBD1 (5 bases). Trimming cost V 5 bases and J 6 bases, with 13 bases left between them. Germline V gene data show CDR1 as SEHNR and CDR2 as FQNEAQ (reference sequence). This CDR3 region has 13 residues. The CDR3 sequence: CASSQPQGNGYTF. The CDR3 DNA is TGTGCCAGCAGCCAGCCTCAGGGAAATGGCTACACCTTC.

V gene TRBV4-1 combines with J gene TRBJ1-3; 7 nucleotides agree with TRBD1. The CDR3 spans 14 residues. Germline loops: CDR1 MGHRA, CDR2 YSYEKL. The junction had 8 bases not matched to a gene; V was cut back by 6 bases and J by 6 bases. CDR3 DNA: TGCGCCAGCAGGGCCGACAGGGCTGCAAACACCATATATTTT. Amino acid sequence: CASRADRAANTIYF.

CDR3 in amino acids: CASSPRWIGNTIYF. The CDR3 nucleotides read TGTGCCAGCAGCCCGCGGTGGATTGGAAACACCATATATTTT. The rearrangement uses TRBV7-2 and TRBJ1-3; D gene unclear. CDR1 and CDR2 (germline): SGHTA, FQGNSA. The CDR3 consists of 14 residues. The V gene lost 5 bases and the J gene lost 3 bases, with 11 bases spanning the gap.

The chain recombines TRBV4-1 with TRBJ2-1; a weak D match, TRBD2 (6 bases). Trimming took 4 bases from V and 3 from J, leaving 16 bases between them. The CDR3 is 16 residues long. CDR1 is MGHRA, CDR2 YSYEKL, per germline. CDR3 in DNA: TGCGCCAGCAGCCGAGAATTCGGGACTCTCTACAATGAGCAGTTCTTC. Amino acids: CASSREFGTLYNEQFF.